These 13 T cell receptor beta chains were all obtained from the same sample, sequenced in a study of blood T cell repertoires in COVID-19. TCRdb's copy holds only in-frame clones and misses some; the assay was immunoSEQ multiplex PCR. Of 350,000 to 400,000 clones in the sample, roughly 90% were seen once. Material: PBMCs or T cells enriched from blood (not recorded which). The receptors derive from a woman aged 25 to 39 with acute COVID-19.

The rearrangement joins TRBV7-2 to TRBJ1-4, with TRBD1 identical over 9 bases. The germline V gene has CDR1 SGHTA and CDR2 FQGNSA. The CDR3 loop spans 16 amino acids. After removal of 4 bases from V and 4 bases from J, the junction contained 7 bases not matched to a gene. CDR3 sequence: CASSSRDRDGNEKLFF. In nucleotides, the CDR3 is TGTGCCAGCAGCTCCCGGGACAGGGATGGTAATGAAAAACTGTTTTTT.

The CDR3 DNA reads TGTGCCAGCAGTTACTCGAGTAAGCAGGGCTCTGGCTACACCTTC. Translated: CASSYSSKQGSGYTF. This rearrangement joins TRBV6-5 to TRBJ1-2; D might be TRBD1 (5 bases). The CDR3 loop spans 15 amino acids. The germline V gene encodes CDR1 MNHEY and CDR2 SVGAGI. Trimming shortened V by 0 bases and J by 7 bases, and 15 bases separated the two germline ends.

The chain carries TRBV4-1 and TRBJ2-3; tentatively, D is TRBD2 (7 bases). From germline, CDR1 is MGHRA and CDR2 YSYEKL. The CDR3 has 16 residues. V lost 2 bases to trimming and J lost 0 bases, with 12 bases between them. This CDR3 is CASSQKGGTSTDTQYF. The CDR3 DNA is TGCGCCAGCAGCCAAAAGGGGGGGACTAGCACAGATACGCAGTATTTT.

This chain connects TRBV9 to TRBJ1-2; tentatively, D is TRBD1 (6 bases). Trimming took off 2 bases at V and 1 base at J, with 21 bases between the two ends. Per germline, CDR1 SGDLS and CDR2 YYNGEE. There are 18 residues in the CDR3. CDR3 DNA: TGTGCCAGCAGCGTGGGACGGGACAAACCTTCTAATAACTATGGCTACACCTTC. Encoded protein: CASSVGRDKPSNNYGYTF.

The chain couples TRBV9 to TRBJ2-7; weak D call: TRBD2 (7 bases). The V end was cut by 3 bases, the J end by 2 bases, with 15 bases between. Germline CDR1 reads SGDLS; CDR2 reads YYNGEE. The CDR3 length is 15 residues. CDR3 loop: CASSAGGDGAYEQYF. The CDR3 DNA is TGTGCCAGCAGCGCGGGGGGCGACGGAGCCTACGAGCAGTACTTC.

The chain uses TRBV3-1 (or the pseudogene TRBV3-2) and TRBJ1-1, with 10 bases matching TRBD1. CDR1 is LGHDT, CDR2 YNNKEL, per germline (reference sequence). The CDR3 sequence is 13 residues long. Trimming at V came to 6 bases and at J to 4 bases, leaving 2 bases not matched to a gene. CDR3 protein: CASRRDRGTEAFF. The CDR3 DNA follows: TGTGCCAGCAGACGGGACAGGGGCACTGAAGCTTTCTTT.

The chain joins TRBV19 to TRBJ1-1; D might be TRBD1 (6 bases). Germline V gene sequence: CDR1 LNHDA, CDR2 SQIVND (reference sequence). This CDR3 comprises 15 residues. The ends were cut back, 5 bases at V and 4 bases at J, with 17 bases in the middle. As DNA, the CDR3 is TGTGCCAGTAGTTTCCAGACAGGAATGGGCACTGAAGCTTTCTTT. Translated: CASSFQTGMGTEAFF. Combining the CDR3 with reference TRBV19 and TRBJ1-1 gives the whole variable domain DGGITQSPKYLFRKEGQNVTLSCEQNLNHDAMYWYRQDPGQGLRLIYYSQIVNDFQKGDIAEGYSVSREKKESFPLTVTSAQKNPTAFYLCASSFQTGMGTEAFFGQGTRLTVV.

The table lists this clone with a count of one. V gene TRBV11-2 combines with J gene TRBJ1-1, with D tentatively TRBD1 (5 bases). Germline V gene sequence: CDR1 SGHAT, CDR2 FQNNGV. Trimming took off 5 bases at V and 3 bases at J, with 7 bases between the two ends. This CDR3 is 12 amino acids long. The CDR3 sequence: CASSQGDTEAFF. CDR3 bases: TGTGCCAGCAGCCAAGGGGACACTGAAGCTTTCTTT.

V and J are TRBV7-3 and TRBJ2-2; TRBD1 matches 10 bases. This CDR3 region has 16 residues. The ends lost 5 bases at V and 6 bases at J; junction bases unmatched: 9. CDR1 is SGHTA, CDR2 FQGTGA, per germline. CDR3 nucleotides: TGTGCCAGCAGCAAAACTCGGGACAGGGGCCCCGGGGAGCTGTTTTTT. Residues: CASSKTRDRGPGELFF.

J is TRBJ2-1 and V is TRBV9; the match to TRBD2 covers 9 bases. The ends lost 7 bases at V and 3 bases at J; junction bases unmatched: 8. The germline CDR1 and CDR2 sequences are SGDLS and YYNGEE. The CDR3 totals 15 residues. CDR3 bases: TGTGCCAGCTCACGGACTAGCGCCGACTACAATGAGCAGTTCTTC. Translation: CASSRTSADYNEQFF.

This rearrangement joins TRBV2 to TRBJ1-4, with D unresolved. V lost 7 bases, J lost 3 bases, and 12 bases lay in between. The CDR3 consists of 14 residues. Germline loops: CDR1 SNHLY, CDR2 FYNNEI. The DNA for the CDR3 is TGTGCCAGCATGTTTTCCGAGGCTAATGAAAAACTGTTTTTT. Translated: CASMFSEANEKLFF.

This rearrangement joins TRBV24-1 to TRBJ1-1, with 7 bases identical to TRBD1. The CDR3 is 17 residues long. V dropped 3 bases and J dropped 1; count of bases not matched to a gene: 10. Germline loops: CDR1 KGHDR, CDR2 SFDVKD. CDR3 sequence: CATSDRGFRTGNTEAFF. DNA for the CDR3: TGTGCCACCAGTGATCGGGGGTTTCGGACAGGGAACACTGAAGCTTTCTTT.

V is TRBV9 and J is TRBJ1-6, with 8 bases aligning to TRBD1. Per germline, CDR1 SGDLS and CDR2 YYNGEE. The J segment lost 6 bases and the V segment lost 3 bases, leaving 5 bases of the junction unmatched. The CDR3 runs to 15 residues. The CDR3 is CASSEGQGSNSPLHF. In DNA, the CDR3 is TGTGCCAGCAGCGAAGGACAGGGCTCTAATTCACCCCTCCACTTT.